This TCR beta chain originates from a study of a mutant IDH1 vaccine in newly diagnosed glioma. About the research overall: Vaccines began 4-6 weeks after radiotherapy alone, or with temozolomide cycles.

Time point indicated: week 23, last vaccination. Each vaccine dose was 300 ug of mutant IDH1 20-mer peptide, with topical imiquimod. Libraries were prepared by immunoSEQ multiplex PCR; TCRdb keeps only in-frame clonotypes and omits some of them. The sample has some 33,000 clones, around 89% seen once; the top ten hold more than 2.5%. A word on this clone: No antigen is known for it. Other DNA variants within this sample encode the same CDR3.

The specimen was PBMCs, collected from a glioma patient whose treatment included an IDH1 peptide vaccine. The receptor comes from a man aged 40-55 years with glioma.

Written as DNA, the CDR3 is TGCGCCAGCAGCCCACGACAGGGGGCGAGCACCGGGGAGCTGTTTTTT. Protein: CASSPRQGASTGELFF. The V gene is TRBV5-1, the J gene TRBJ2-2; 10 nucleotides agree with TRBD1. CDR1 is SGHRS, CDR2 YFSETQ, per germline. The V and J ends lost 4 bases and 4 bases, in that order; junction bases with no gene match: 7. This CDR3 has 16 amino acids.